This is a list of T cell receptor beta chains from one sample in a study of cytomegalovirus exposure and HLA in healthy donors. The method was immunoSEQ multiplex PCR; TCRdb's version includes in-frame clones alone and lacks a portion of them. This table holds roughly 100,000 clones, 65% to 90% found once. What was sequenced was PBMCs. These TCRs come from a man aged 25 to 45 in good health and CMV-seropositive. Both conserved end residues are part of each CDR3. D genes are given only for firm matches. Size is stated for part of the rows, as once, few or many counts, or as a class when the clone is expanded.

clone_size: NA
v_call: TRBV30
j_call: TRBJ2-4
d_call: NA
cdr3_aa: CAWSQRGNLAKNIQYF
cdr3_nt: TGTGCCTGGAGTCAGCGCGGTAACCTAGCCAAAAACATTCAGTACTTC

clone_size: few
v_call: TRBV6-1
j_call: TRBJ1-5
d_call: NA
cdr3_aa: CASTEGGNQPQHF
cdr3_nt: TGTGCCAGCACCGAGGGGGGGAATCAGCCCCAGCATTTT

clone_size: NA
v_call: TRBV30
j_call: TRBJ1-2
d_call: NA
cdr3_aa: CAWSLPGRYYTF
cdr3_nt: TGTGCCTGGAGTCTCCCAGGGCGCTACTACACCTTC

clone_size: NA
v_call: TRBV29-1
j_call: TRBJ2-5
d_call: NA
cdr3_aa: CSVDGFQETQYF
cdr3_nt: TGCAGCGTTGATGGCTTCCAAGAGACCCAGTACTTC

clone_size: NA
v_call: TRBV10-3
j_call: TRBJ2-7
d_call: NA
cdr3_aa: CAISGGPGASYEQYF
cdr3_nt: TGTGCCATCAGTGGGGGTCCGGGAGCGTCCTACGAGCAGTACTTC

clone_size: few
v_call: TRBV10-2
j_call: TRBJ1-1
d_call: NA
cdr3_aa: CASWGTQNTEAFF
cdr3_nt: TGCGCCAGCTGGGGGACTCAGAACACTGAAGCTTTCTTT

clone_size: NA
v_call: TRBV29-1
j_call: TRBJ2-2
d_call: NA
cdr3_aa: CSVDWRGTGELFF
cdr3_nt: TGCAGCGTTGACTGGCGGGGTACCGGGGAGCTGTTTTTT

clone_size: NA
v_call: TRBV18
j_call: TRBJ1-1
d_call: NA
cdr3_aa: CASSPPQGTEAFF
cdr3_nt: TGTGCCAGCTCACCACCGCAGGGCACTGAAGCTTTCTTT

clone_size: NA
v_call: TRBV7-9
j_call: TRBJ2-7
d_call: NA
cdr3_aa: CASSPGRAHEQYF
cdr3_nt: TGTGCCAGCAGCCCAGGCAGGGCCCACGAGCAGTACTTC

clone_size: NA
v_call: TRBV4-1
j_call: TRBJ1-1
d_call: NA
cdr3_aa: CASSQVLGRGRNTEAFF
cdr3_nt: TGCGCCAGCAGCCAGGTGTTGGGTAGGGGAAGGAACACTGAAGCTTTCTTT

clone_size: NA
v_call: TRBV5-1
j_call: TRBJ1-1
d_call: TRBD1
cdr3_aa: CASSLGGQGLGSEAFF
cdr3_nt: TGCGCCAGCAGCTTGGGGGGACAGGGCCTGGGCTCTGAAGCTTTCTTT

clone_size: NA
v_call: TRBV30
j_call: TRBJ2-3
d_call: TRBD2
cdr3_aa: CAWSPRLAPHQYF
cdr3_nt: TGTGCCTGGAGTCCTAGACTAGCCCCTCATCAGTATTTT

clone_size: NA
v_call: TRBV11-2
j_call: TRBJ2-7
d_call: TRBD2
cdr3_aa: CASSTRTSAYEQYF
cdr3_nt: TGTGCCAGCAGCACCAGGACTAGTGCCTACGAGCAGTACTTC

clone_size: NA
v_call: TRBV5-5
j_call: TRBJ1-5
d_call: TRBD1
cdr3_aa: CASSSSTGVAQPQHF
cdr3_nt: TGTGCCAGCAGCTCATCGACAGGGGTGGCGCAGCCCCAGCATTTT

clone_size: few
v_call: TRBV6-5
j_call: TRBJ1-4
d_call: TRBD1
cdr3_aa: CASRKTGYGEKLFF
cdr3_nt: TGTGCCAGCAGGAAGACAGGGTACGGTGAAAAACTGTTTTTT

clone_size: NA
v_call: TRBV6-4
j_call: TRBJ1-4
d_call: NA
cdr3_aa: CASSDSGLNEVLTNEKLFF
cdr3_nt: TGTGCCAGCAGTGACTCTGGTTTAAATGAGGTGTTAACTAATGAAAAACTGTTTTTT

clone_size: NA
v_call: TRBV5-1
j_call: TRBJ2-7
d_call: TRBD2
cdr3_aa: CASSLSGGAVYEQYF
cdr3_nt: TGCGCCAGCAGCCTTAGCGGGGGGGCAGTCTACGAGCAGTACTTC

clone_size: NA
v_call: TRBV5-5
j_call: TRBJ1-2
d_call: NA
cdr3_aa: CASSSFRVAREGYTF
cdr3_nt: TGTGCCAGCAGCTCGTTCCGGGTCGCTCGTGAAGGCTACACCTTC

clone_size: NA
v_call: TRBV4-1
j_call: TRBJ1-2
d_call: TRBD1
cdr3_aa: CASSEGAGQGYGYTF
cdr3_nt: TGCGCCAGCAGCGAGGGAGCGGGACAGGGCTATGGCTACACCTTC

clone_size: NA
v_call: TRBV19
j_call: TRBJ1-6
d_call: NA
cdr3_aa: CASRYRRETYNSPLHF
cdr3_nt: TGTGCCAGTAGATACAGAAGGGAGACATATAATTCACCCCTCCACTTT

clone_size: NA
v_call: TRBV5-1
j_call: TRBJ1-1
d_call: NA
cdr3_aa: CASSLAEVNTEAFF
cdr3_nt: TGCGCCAGCAGCTTGGCAGAGGTGAACACTGAAGCTTTCTTT

clone_size: NA
v_call: TRBV7-9
j_call: TRBJ1-2
d_call: TRBD1
cdr3_aa: CASSLLAGGAGYTF
cdr3_nt: TGTGCCAGCAGCTTATTGGCAGGGGGCGCAGGCTACACCTTC

clone_size: NA
v_call: TRBV5-4
j_call: TRBJ2-5
d_call: TRBD2
cdr3_aa: CASSFSGRETQYF
cdr3_nt: TGTGCCAGCAGCTTTAGCGGGCGAGAGACCCAGTACTTC

clone_size: NA
v_call: TRBV2
j_call: TRBJ2-1
d_call: TRBD1
cdr3_aa: CASSRGQGYDEQFF
cdr3_nt: TGTGCCAGCAGTCGAGGACAGGGGTATGATGAGCAGTTCTTC

clone_size: once
v_call: TRBV29-1
j_call: TRBJ1-2
d_call: NA
cdr3_aa: CSVDPPDGYTF
cdr3_nt: TGCAGCGTTGATCCCCCAGATGGCTACACCTTC

clone_size: NA
v_call: TRBV5-1
j_call: TRBJ2-7
d_call: NA
cdr3_aa: CASSFDTREQYF
cdr3_nt: TGCGCCAGCAGCTTTGACACGCGCGAGCAGTACTTC

clone_size: NA
v_call: TRBV4-1
j_call: TRBJ1-6
d_call: NA
cdr3_aa: CASSPRQVDSPLHF
cdr3_nt: TGCGCCAGCAGCCCCCGACAGGTCGATTCACCCCTCCACTTT

clone_size: once
v_call: TRBV10-1
j_call: TRBJ2-1
d_call: NA
cdr3_aa: CASNNPADEQFF
cdr3_nt: TGCGCCAGCAACAACCCCGCGGATGAGCAGTTCTTC

clone_size: NA
v_call: TRBV19
j_call: TRBJ1-1
d_call: TRBD1
cdr3_aa: CASSSIPGQGAIEAFF
cdr3_nt: TGTGCCAGTAGTAGCATCCCGGGACAGGGGGCAATTGAAGCTTTCTTT

clone_size: NA
v_call: TRBV5-1
j_call: TRBJ2-7
d_call: TRBD2
cdr3_aa: CASRPSGGGSEQYF
cdr3_nt: TGCGCCAGCAGGCCCTCGGGGGGGGGAAGCGAGCAGTACTTC

clone_size: NA
v_call: TRBV9
j_call: TRBJ2-4
d_call: NA
cdr3_aa: CASSVAGGGDGKNIQYF
cdr3_nt: TGTGCCAGCAGCGTAGCGGGCGGCGGGGATGGCAAAAACATTCAGTACTTC

clone_size: NA
v_call: TRBV29-1
j_call: TRBJ2-1
d_call: NA
cdr3_aa: CSVEAEGSDPWTYNEQFF
cdr3_nt: TGCAGCGTTGAAGCGGAGGGATCCGACCCCTGGACCTACAATGAGCAGTTCTTC

clone_size: NA
v_call: TRBV27
j_call: TRBJ1-1
d_call: NA
cdr3_aa: CASSSEGLNTEAFF
cdr3_nt: TGTGCCAGCAGTTCGGAGGGGCTGAACACTGAAGCTTTCTTT

clone_size: few
v_call: TRBV5-1
j_call: TRBJ2-7
d_call: NA
cdr3_aa: CASSLGSGSTYTYEQYF
cdr3_nt: TGCGCCAGCAGCTTGGGTTCCGGGTCCACCTACACCTACGAGCAGTACTTC

clone_size: few
v_call: TRBV18
j_call: TRBJ1-1
d_call: NA
cdr3_aa: CASSQAARRNTEAFF
cdr3_nt: TGTGCCAGCTCACAGGCAGCCCGGAGGAACACTGAAGCTTTCTTT

clone_size: NA
v_call: TRBV5-1
j_call: TRBJ2-4
d_call: NA
cdr3_aa: CASSLDLLGGNIQYF
cdr3_nt: TGCGCCAGCAGCTTGGACCTCCTAGGTGGGAACATTCAGTACTTC

clone_size: NA
v_call: TRBV5-1
j_call: TRBJ2-1
d_call: NA
cdr3_aa: CASSLDPLTQVRANEQFF
cdr3_nt: TGCGCCAGCAGCTTGGATCCACTAACCCAAGTGCGAGCCAATGAGCAGTTCTTC

clone_size: NA
v_call: TRBV21-1
j_call: TRBJ2-5
d_call: NA
cdr3_aa: CASSPPATGGVETQYF
cdr3_nt: TGTGCCAGCAGCCCCCCGGCCACAGGGGGGGTAGAGACCCAGTACTTC

clone_size: NA
v_call: TRBV5-1
j_call: TRBJ2-3
d_call: TRBD1
cdr3_aa: CASSSGGRAGTDTQYF
cdr3_nt: TGCGCCAGCAGCTCAGGGGGCAGGGCGGGCACAGATACGCAGTATTTT

clone_size: few
v_call: TRBV28
j_call: TRBJ1-5
d_call: TRBD1
cdr3_aa: CATRDRRNQPQHF
cdr3_nt: TGTGCCACCCGGGACAGGAGAAATCAGCCCCAGCATTTT

clone_size: NA
v_call: TRBV27
j_call: TRBJ1-5
d_call: NA
cdr3_aa: CASSLKVSGPTQHF
cdr3_nt: TGTGCCAGCAGTTTAAAGGTTTCGGGTCCGACCCAGCATTTT

clone_size: NA
v_call: TRBV20-1
j_call: TRBJ2-1
d_call: NA
cdr3_aa: CKSAGTHEQFF
cdr3_nt: TGCAAGTCTGCGGGGACTCATGAGCAGTTCTTC

clone_size: few
v_call: TRBV11-2
j_call: TRBJ2-6
d_call: NA
cdr3_aa: CASSLFSRGANVLTF
cdr3_nt: TGTGCCAGCAGCTTATTTTCTCGTGGGGCCAACGTCCTGACTTTC

clone_size: NA
v_call: TRBV5-1
j_call: TRBJ2-7
d_call: TRBD1
cdr3_aa: CASSPTGTGNEEQYF
cdr3_nt: TGCGCCAGCAGCCCGACCGGGACAGGGAACGAGGAGCAGTACTTC